The 5 T cell receptor beta chains given below trace back to one sample, sequenced in a study of T cells in Graves' hyperthyroidism and ophthalmopathy. RNA transcripts yielded amplified TCR beta CDR3 regions. The HTBI set primed first-round TCR CDR3 RT-PCR. MiXCR, applied by TCRdb to the multiplex PCR reads, yields one record per CDR3 protein. This sample yields over 500,000 distinct CDR3 sequences, of which about 16% are seen a single time; around 32% belongs to the top ten. The sample taken for sequencing was blood. The source of these receptors is a woman between 25 and 40 years old with Graves' ophthalmopathy.

This clonotype has just a few counts. The rearrangement links TRBV29-1 to TRBJ2-1; 12 nucleotides line up with TRBD2. V trimming: 7 bases; J trimming: 6 bases; junction bases outside the gene matches: 7. CDR3 length: 14 residues. CDR1 is SQVTM and CDR2 is ANQGSEA in the germline V gene. In nucleotides, the CDR3 is TGCAGCGCCCGACTAGCGGGAGCAGGCAATGAGCAGTTCTTC. Encoded protein: CSARLAGAGNEQFF.

V gene TRBV7-2 combines with J gene TRBJ1-3; TRBD1 is a possible D gene (5 bases). Trimming removed 0 bases from V and 2 bases from J, with 8 bases in between. The CDR3 runs 15 residues. Looked up from germline, CDR1 is SGHTA and CDR2 is FQGNSA. The CDR3 is CASSLAGGTGNTIYF. For the CDR3, the DNA is TGTGCCAGCAGCTTAGCGGGGGGTACTGGAAACACCATATATTTT.

In this sample, this clonotype turned up many times. The DNA of the CDR3 is TGTGCCAGCAGCTTAAATTTGGCACCTTGGGAGCAGTTCTTC. This gives the protein CASSLNLAPWEQFF. V and J are TRBV11-3 and TRBJ2-1, with D unclear. The CDR3 has 14 residues. Per the germline V gene, CDR1 is SGHNT and CDR2 is YENEEA. V lost 2 bases and J lost 10, with 15 bases in between.

Comments on this clonotype: This may come from a read error, since a much larger clone is one base off. V is TRBV28 and J is TRBJ2-7, with a tentative D call TRBD2 (5 bases). V shed 10 bases and J shed 2 bases, with 12 bases lying between them. Germline V gene data show CDR1 as MDHEN and CDR2 as SYDVKM. There are 12 residues in the CDR3. This CDR3 reads CANRSGAYEQYF. The CDR3 DNA sequence: TGTGCCAACAGATCCGGGGCCTACGAGCAGTACTTC.

The chain is built from TRBV19 and TRBJ1-2; tentatively, D is TRBD1 (6 bases). This CDR3 comprises 14 residues. V lost 7 bases and J lost 9, with 21 bases in between. CDR1 and CDR2 from the germline V gene are LNHDA and SQIVND (reference sequence). In DNA form, the CDR3 reads TGTGCCAGTAAGGGGACCGGGACAAAAGAGAGCTACACCTTC. It is translated as CASKGTGTKESYTF. The full variable domain, its missing parts supplied by reference TRBV19 and TRBJ1-2, is DGGITQSPKYLFRKEGQNVTLSCEQNLNHDAMYWYRQDPGQGLRLIYYSQIVNDFQKGDIAEGYSVSREKKESFPLTVTSAQKNPTAFYLCASKGTGTKESYTFGSGTRLTVV.